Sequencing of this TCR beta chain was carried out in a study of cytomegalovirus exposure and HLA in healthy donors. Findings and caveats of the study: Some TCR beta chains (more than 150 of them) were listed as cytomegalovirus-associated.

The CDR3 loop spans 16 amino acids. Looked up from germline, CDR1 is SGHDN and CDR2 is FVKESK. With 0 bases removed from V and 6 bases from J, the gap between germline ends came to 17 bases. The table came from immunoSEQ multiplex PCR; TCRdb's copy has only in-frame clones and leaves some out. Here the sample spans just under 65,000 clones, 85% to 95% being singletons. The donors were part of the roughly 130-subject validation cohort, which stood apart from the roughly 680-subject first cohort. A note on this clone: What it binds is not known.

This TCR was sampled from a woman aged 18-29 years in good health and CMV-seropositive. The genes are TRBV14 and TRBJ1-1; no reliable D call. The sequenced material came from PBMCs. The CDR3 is CASSQDPKKRYSEAFF. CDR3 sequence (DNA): TGTGCCAGCAGCCAAGATCCTAAAAAGCGCTACTCTGAAGCTTTCTTT.